This T cell receptor beta chain was identified in a study of CD8+CD57+ T cells in acquired aplastic anemia. Study-wide background: Sorted CD4+ and CD8+ cells yielded roughly 3 ug of DNA on average.

Details on this clonotype: Its antigen is still unknown.

V lost 8 bases, J lost 1 base, and 4 bases stayed unmatched. This CDR3 has 16 residues. CDR1 MRHNA and CDR2 SNTAGT come from the germline V gene. Genomic DNA constituted the template upon which TCR beta VDJ and CDR3 profiling was performed. TCRdb called the reads again in MiXCR, with one record for every CDR3 protein. Of more than 150,000 distinct CDR3 sequences listed, 55% to 70% are singletons. The study's findings and limits: Patients versus controls showed no significant CD8+ Simpson's diversity difference. Patients and controls shared over 25 CD8+ CDR3 sequences.

The rearrangement joins TRBV6-4 to TRBJ2-1; 14 positions agree with TRBD2. The TCR was taken from a human donor with severe aplastic anemia or a healthy control (not recorded which). The sample comprised sorted CD4+, CD8+, or CD8+CD57+ T cells (not recorded which) from PBMCs. CDR3 nucleotide sequence: TGTGCCAGCGGGAGACTAGCGGGGGGGTCCTACAATGAGCAGTTCTTC. Amino acid sequence: CASGRLAGGSYNEQFF.